These 6 T cell receptor beta chains originate from one sample sequenced in a study of neoadjuvant nivolumab and ipilimumab in lung cancer. Here immunoSEQ multiplex PCR was the method, and the copy in TCRdb shows in-frame clones only, minus some. The sample has 24,000 or so clones; 80% are singletons. The starting material was peripheral blood, obtained before neoadjuvant nivolumab, alone or with ipilimumab. Source of these receptors: an adult with non-small cell lung cancer.

The chain links TRBV2 to TRBJ1-4; 7 bases align to TRBD1. With V trimmed by 6 bases and J by 7 bases, 5 bases remained unmatched. The CDR3 spans 13 residues. Germline CDR1 SNHLY, CDR2 FYNNEI. The CDR3 coding sequence is TGTGCCAGCAGCACCGGGACAGCTGAAAAACTGTTTTTT. Protein sequence: CASSTGTAEKLFF. Using reference TRBV2 and TRBJ1-4 for the parts outside the CDR3, the full variable domain is EPEVTQTPSHQVTQMGQEVILRCVPISNHLYFYWYRQILGQKVEFLVSFYNNEISEKSEIFDDQFSVERPDGSNFTLKIRSTKLEDSAMYFCASSTGTAEKLFFGSGTQLSVL.

This clone is a singleton in its sample. The CDR3 bases are TGTGCCAGCACCCCCGGGACAGGGGTCGCCGGGGAGCTGTTTTTT. Its protein is CASTPGTGVAGELFF. The chain employs TRBV6-5 and TRBJ2-2; TRBD1 matches 10 bases. V shed 7 bases and J 6 bases; nucleotides not matched to a gene: 8. The CDR3 is made up of 15 amino acids. CDR1 and CDR2 (germline): MNHEY, SVGAGI.

By sample share, this clone is medium-sized. This sequence joins TRBV29-1 and TRBJ1-5; D ambiguous. The CDR3 contains 15 residues. The germline CDR1 and CDR2 sequences are SQVTM and ANQGSEA. Trimming left V 6 bases short and J 3 bases short, with 18 bases between. The CDR3 sequence is CSVLISGEPNQPQHF. The CDR3 nucleotides read TGCAGCGTCCTTATCTCCGGGGAACCCAATCAGCCCCAGCATTTT.

V is TRBV6-7 and J is TRBJ2-6; D not certain. TRBV6-7 qualifies as an ORF whose function is uncertain. There are 15 residues in the CDR3. V was clipped by 6 bases and J by 0 bases, with 9 bases between them. CDR3 loop: CASRLATSGANVLTF. The CDR3 nucleotides read TGTGCCAGCAGATTAGCTACCTCTGGGGCCAACGTCCTGACTTTC.

The CDR3 is CASSGFSGGVRELFF. The DNA for the CDR3 is TGCGCCAGCAGCGGATTTTCGGGAGGGGTGCGGGAGCTGTTTTTT. The chain links TRBV5-1 to TRBJ2-2, with TRBD2 matching 8 bases. The CDR3 sequence is 15 residues long. After removal of 4 bases from V and 9 bases from J, the junction contained 11 bases not matched to a gene. CDR1 is SGHRS, CDR2 YFSETQ, per germline.

As concerns this clone: The junction and the germline gene differ at one end; a read error may be behind it. This chain links TRBV7-8 with TRBJ1-2; 9 positions agree with TRBD1. The CDR3 totals 15 residues. The germline V gene has CDR1 SGHVS and CDR2 FQNEAQ. The CDR3 here is CASSSRDRVITGISF. CDR3 nucleotides: TGTGCCAGCAGCTCCCGGGACAGGGTTATTACGGGCATCTCCTTC.